This TCR beta chain comes out of a study of blood T cell repertoires in COVID-19. Whole-study context: Italy, Spain and the United States were the sources of the convalescent and acute COVID-19 samples. The cDNA or gDNA used as material had been derived from T cells, B-cell-depleted T cells, or PBMCs.

In the original analysis: For nucleated cells, counts were estimated from reference gene primer amplification. Sequencing was performed with immunoSEQ multiplex PCR; in TCRdb, only in-frame clones are kept and a portion is missing. Clone size and the V and J calls come from that table; the DNA yielded D and trimming. The data contain 250,000 to 350,000 clones, roughly 91% of them singletons. The V and J ends lost 1 base and 5 bases, in that order; junction bases with no gene match: 4. The CDR3 spans 15 residues. Germline assignment: CDR1 SGHVS and CDR2 FQNEAQ. The sample comprised peripheral blood. This TCR derives from a young man with acute or convalescent COVID-19. The chain has TRBV7-8 and TRBJ2-2, with TRBD2 matching over 7 bases. CDR3 protein: CASSLVISGTGELFF. CDR3 in DNA: TGTGCCAGCAGCTTAGTGATTAGCGGGACCGGGGAGCTGTTTTTT.